This is a list of T cell receptor beta chains from one sample in a study of blood T cell repertoires in COVID-19. The protocol was immunoSEQ multiplex PCR, while the TCRdb copy is restricted to in-frame clones and leaves out a portion. The data show 200,000 or so clones, more than 80% seen once. The sequenced sample consisted of peripheral blood. The receptors come from a woman of 80 years or more with acute or convalescent COVID-19. Both conserved end residues are part of each CDR3. A D gene is named only where the DNA matches it firmly. A row's size may be missing; if present it is once, few, many or a size class.

cdr3_nt	cdr3_aa	v_call	j_call	d_call	clone_size
TGTGCCCGGGGGCTCTTCAGCGGGGGGTACAATGAGCAGTTCTTC	CARGLFSGGYNEQFF	TRBV30	TRBJ2-1	TRBD2	-
TGTGCCAGCTCACCAAAGACAGGTCCCACAGATACGCAGTATTTT	CASSPKTGPTDTQYF	TRBV18	TRBJ2-3	-	-
TGTGCCAGCAGCTGGCCGGGACAGCTAAATTCACCCCTCCACTTT	CASSWPGQLNSPLHF	TRBV5-8	TRBJ1-6	TRBD1	few
TGTGCCAGCAGCCTCGAAGGGACAGGGGAAGCTTTCTTT	CASSLEGTGEAFF	TRBV6-5	TRBJ1-1	TRBD1	-
TGTGCCAGCAGCTTGGAAGGGGGTGCGAGCTCCTACGAGCAGTACTTC	CASSLEGGASSYEQYF	TRBV5-6	TRBJ2-7	-	-
TGTGCCAGCAGCCGCGCGGGCGGGAGAACCGGGGAGCTGTTTTTT	CASSRAGGRTGELFF	TRBV14	TRBJ2-2	TRBD2	-
TGCGCCAGCAGCCTGCGGGACAGGAACACTGAAGCTTTCTTT	CASSLRDRNTEAFF	TRBV5-1	TRBJ1-1	TRBD1	-
TGCGCCAGCAGCGGAAAGACTAGCGGGACGGCAGATACGCAGTATTTT	CASSGKTSGTADTQYF	TRBV5-1	TRBJ2-3	TRBD2	-
TGTGCCAGCAGCTTGAGGGTCAACCTGGGGACAGATACGCAGTATTTT	CASSLRVNLGTDTQYF	TRBV11-2	TRBJ2-3	-	-
TGTGCCAGCAGCACCGGACAGTCGACTAATGAAAAACTGTTTTTT	CASSTGQSTNEKLFF	TRBV7-8	TRBJ1-4	-	-
TGTGCCAGCAGCGTAGGGACAGGGAGGAACTATGGCTACACCTTC	CASSVGTGRNYGYTF	TRBV9	TRBJ1-2	TRBD1	once
TGTGCCAGCAGTGATTTCAGAGGCTCCTACGAGCAGTACTTC	CASSDFRGSYEQYF	TRBV2	TRBJ2-7	-	-
TGTGCCAGCAGCCGACCCTTCCAACTAGCGGGGCGCTACAATGAGCAGTTCTTC	CASSRPFQLAGRYNEQFF	TRBV7-6	TRBJ2-1	TRBD2	-
TGCGCCAGCAGCTTCGGCGGGGGGCCAAACGATCCCTACGAGCAGTACTTC	CASSFGGGPNDPYEQYF	TRBV5-1	TRBJ2-7	TRBD2	-
TGCGCCAGTTCGACAGGGGGGCGGACTAACGGAGAGGAGCAGTTCTTC	CASSTGGRTNGEEQFF	TRBV5-1	TRBJ2-1	TRBD1	once
TGTGCCAGCAGCCCCCGGGGACAGGGGGAAGGAAACACCGGGGAGCTGTTTTTT	CASSPRGQGEGNTGELFF	TRBV7-3	TRBJ2-2	TRBD1	-
TGTGCCAGCAGTGTTCCCGGGGGGAATGAAAAACTGTTTTTT	CASSVPGGNEKLFF	TRBV25-1	TRBJ1-4	-	-
TGTGCCAGCTCACCATCCAGGGATCAGCCCCAGCATTTT	CASSPSRDQPQHF	TRBV18	TRBJ1-5	-	-
TGTGCCAGCAGCTTAGGTGACAGGGAGCTGCACTATGGCTACACCTTC	CASSLGDRELHYGYTF	TRBV7-9	TRBJ1-2	TRBD1	-
TGTGCCAGTAGTATAGGGGACAGGGGAAGGAAGACCCAGTACTTC	CASSIGDRGRKTQYF	TRBV19	TRBJ2-5	TRBD1	-
TGTGCCAGCAGTCTCGACAGGCCTTATAGCAATCAGCCCCAGCATTTT	CASSLDRPYSNQPQHF	TRBV28	TRBJ1-5	-	-
TGTGCCTGGTCGCCGGGTCCGAACTATGGCTACACCTTC	CAWSPGPNYGYTF	TRBV30	TRBJ1-2	-	-
TGTGCCTGGAGTGTATGGGGGCTACTCAATACCTACGAGCAGTACTTC	CAWSVWGLLNTYEQYF	TRBV30	TRBJ2-7	-	few
TGCAGCGTTGAGAGGACAGGGGGCACCGGGGAGCTGTTTTTT	CSVERTGGTGELFF	TRBV29-1	TRBJ2-2	TRBD1	-
TGTGCCAGTAGAGGGGGGGAGGCCCAGCTTTCGAACACTGAAGCTTTCTTT	CASRGGEAQLSNTEAFF	TRBV19	TRBJ1-1	-	-
TGTGCCAGCAAAAGGGGGACAGGCCCCTACGAGCAGTACTTC	CASKRGTGPYEQYF	TRBV6-5	TRBJ2-7	TRBD1	-
TGTGCCAGCAGGGGACAGGCCTACGAGCAGTACTTC	CASRGQAYEQYF	TRBV2	TRBJ2-7	TRBD1	-
TGTGCCAGCAGACCGACTAGCGGGGGCACAGATACGCAGTATTTT	CASRPTSGGTDTQYF	TRBV6-6	TRBJ2-3	TRBD2	-
TGTGCCAGCAGCGACGGGACAGGGGTCTCACCCCTCCACTTT	CASSDGTGVSPLHF	TRBV7-9	TRBJ1-6	TRBD1	-
TGTGCCAGCAGCTTGGCACTAGATACCGGGGAGCTGTTTTTT	CASSLALDTGELFF	TRBV5-6	TRBJ2-2	-	-
TGTGCCAGCAGTTTAGGCGCCCCTGAAAAACTGTTTTTT	CASSLGAPEKLFF	TRBV12-3/TRBV12-4	TRBJ1-4	-	-